The T cell receptor (beta chain) described here comes from a study of blood T cell repertoires in COVID-19. Study background: Italy, Spain and the United States were the sources of the convalescent and acute COVID-19 samples. Nucleic acid was either cDNA or gDNA, and it came from T cells, B-cell-depleted T cells, or PBMCs.

As processed by the authors: Reference gene primer amplification gave estimated nucleated cell counts. Libraries were prepared by immunoSEQ multiplex PCR; TCRdb keeps only in-frame clonotypes and omits some of them. That table supplies the V and J calls and clone size; D and trimming were determined from the DNA. The sample carries 25,000 to 40,000 clones, roughly nine tenths recorded once. This clone was seen a few times. V dropped 6 bases and J dropped 1 base, with 13 bases sitting between them. The CDR3 has 14 residues. CDR1 is MNHEY and CDR2 is SMNVEV in the germline V gene (reference sequence). This clonotype was obtained from a man between 65 and 80 years old with active COVID-19. J is TRBJ2-7 and V is TRBV27; a possible D gene is TRBD1 (6 bases). Sequencing was carried out using peripheral blood. The CDR3 reads CASRPGHRSYEQYF. For the CDR3, the DNA is TGTGCCAGCAGACCGGGACACCGGTCCTACGAGCAGTACTTC.